This paragraph reports one T cell receptor (beta chain). The sample comes from a study of shared clonotypes between healthy human individuals. Germline assignment: CDR1 LGHNA and CDR2 YSLEER. Trimming at V came to 3 bases and at J to 0 bases, leaving 5 bases not matched to a gene. This CDR3 is built from 15 residues. Generated by immunoSEQ multiplex PCR, the TCRdb table keeps only in-frame clones and is missing some. The data show 2 million to 2.5 million clones, approximately 94% seen once. In the naive CD8 group, cells lacked CD45RO and were positively selected for CCR7, so terminally differentiated effector memory CD45RA+ cells were left out.

This sequence originates from a man between 18 and 29 years old in good health. The specimen was naive CD8+ T cells sorted from blood. The chain recombines TRBV4-3 with TRBJ2-7, with TRBD1 identical over 7 bases. The CDR3 bases are TGCGCCAGCAGCCACGCGACAGGGAGCTCCTACGAGCAGTACTTC. Protein sequence: CASSHATGSSYEQYF.